This TCR beta chain appears in the sequencing data of a study of cytomegalovirus exposure and HLA in healthy donors. Researchers ran the PCR with 60 Vbeta and 13 Jbeta primers. Sequencing was performed with immunoSEQ multiplex PCR; in TCRdb, only in-frame clones are kept and a portion is missing. This table has about 110,000 clones, roughly 74% appearing once. Broader study findings: While the bulk of TCR sequences proved rare, some public TCRs turned up in many donors. Most TCR beta V segments were productive about 87% or about 30% of the time in an earlier analysis. In a later analysis, specific HLA alleles were associated with 15,000 to 20,000 TCR beta sequences at a 0.05 false discovery rate.

Turning to this clone: Its target is unknown.

This CDR3 region has 15 residues. Germline V gene sequence: CDR1 LNHDA, CDR2 SQIVND (reference sequence). V was pared by 2 bases and J by 7 bases, with 4 bases of the junction left unmatched. Material: PBMCs. J is TRBJ2-1 and V is TRBV19; 11 bases are a match to TRBD1. The origin of this receptor is a woman aged 25 to 39 in good health and CMV-seronegative. CDR3 in amino acids: CASSIRDRGKNEQFF. CDR3 nucleotides: TGTGCCAGTAGTATAAGGGACAGGGGGAAGAATGAGCAGTTCTTC.